The clone carrying this TCR beta chain occurred many times. The germline V and J ends were trimmed by 5 bases and 5 bases, with 15 bases remaining between them. CDR3 length equals 15 residues. The time point denotes: persistent/refractory GD, antithyroid drugs over 5 years with positive TRAb. PBMC RNA was the source of the TCR library. Through Arm-PCR of CDR3 regions and iRepertoire HTBI primers, TCR beta libraries were built. Each CDR3 protein is one row after TCRdb ran MiXCR on the multiplex PCR reads. This sample carries about 470,000 distinct CDR3 sequences, under 25% of them seen once, and the ten largest clones take about 8.3%. This entry belongs to a study of regulatory T cells in long-lasting Graves disease.

The origin of this receptor is a female donor with Graves disease. V gene TRBV12-3 or TRBV12-4 combines with J gene TRBJ1-4, with D perhaps matching TRBD1 (6 bases). Here the sequenced sample was peripheral blood mononuclear cells (PBMCs), taken when the disease was refractory, from a patient treated with antithyroid drugs. CDR3: CASSRQAHQNEKLFF. The CDR3 DNA reads TGTGCCAGCAGTAGACAGGCCCACCAGAATGAAAAACTGTTTTTT.